The 8 T cell receptor beta chains given below trace back to one sample, sequenced in a study of identical twins. TCRdb passed the 5' RACE reads through MiXCR, listing each CDR3 protein once. The sample has 1.5 million to 2 million distinct CDR3 sequences, about 32% seen once. The sequencing input was cord blood. These receptors all come from a newborn girl in good health.

The genes are TRBV9 and TRBJ2-1; D unclear. The CDR3 covers 15 residues. Deletions cut 1 base from V and 5 bases from J, with 13 bases between. From germline, CDR1 is SGDLS and CDR2 YYNGEE. CDR3 DNA: TGTGCCAGCAGCGTACGAGCAAATGGTAACAATGAGCAGTTCTTC. It is translated as CASSVRANGNNEQFF.

The chain carries TRBV20-1 and TRBJ2-1, with a possible D match to TRBD2 (5 bases). The CDR3 sequence is 12 residues long. Trimming pared 8 bases from V and 5 bases from J, leaving 13 bases between. The V gene's germline CDR1 is DFQATT and CDR2 SNEGSKA (reference sequence). The CDR3 spells CSNSARDNEQFF. CDR3 DNA: TGCAGTAATTCGGCGCGGGACAATGAGCAGTTCTTC.

V and J are TRBV27 and TRBJ2-5; possibly TRBD2 for D (6 bases). CDR1 is MNHEY, CDR2 SMNVEV, per germline (reference sequence). V lost 6 bases and J lost 11, with 31 bases in between. The CDR3 length is 17 residues. The CDR3 nucleotides read TGTGCCAGCAGCCTTTATTCCATGACTAGTACCCCCTTTCAGCAGTACTTC. Protein: CASSLYSMTSTPFQQYF.

The chain couples TRBV10-3 to TRBJ2-3, with D maybe TRBD2 (5 bases). The CDR3 length is 15 residues. Trimming took off 4 bases at V and 0 bases at J, with 11 bases between the two ends. Germline-derived CDR1 and CDR2 are ENHRY and SYGVKD. The CDR3 loop is CAISGGGTSTDTQYF. The CDR3 DNA reads TGTGCCATCAGTGGTGGAGGCACTAGCACAGATACGCAGTATTTT.

In regard to this clonotype: Relative to the germline gene, one junction end is altered; a read error may explain this. The V and J genes are TRBV30 and TRBJ2-1; D is undetermined. Germline assignment: CDR1 GTSNPN and CDR2 SVGIG (reference sequence). The CDR3 extends over 14 amino acids. For the CDR3, the DNA is TGTGCCTGGAGTGTACTAAGCTCCTACAGTGAGCAGTTCTTC. It translates to CAWSVLSSYSEQFF. Combining the CDR3 with reference TRBV30 and TRBJ2-1 gives the whole variable domain SQTIHQWPATLVQPVGSPLSLECTVEGTSNPNLYWYRQAAGRGLQLLFYSVGIGQISSEVPQNLSASRPQDRQFILSSKKLLLSDSGFYLCAWSVLSSYSEQFFGPGTRLTVL.

This clonotype was seen more than once but under ten times. The chain links TRBV14 to TRBJ1-2; 10 bases align to TRBD1. J gave up 3 bases and V 6 bases, and 7 bases lay outside the gene matches. Germline loops: CDR1 SGHDN, CDR2 FVKESK. The CDR3 has 15 residues. CDR3 region: CASRKLDRGDYGYTF. As DNA, the CDR3 is TGTGCCAGCAGGAAACTGGACAGGGGGGACTATGGCTACACCTTC.

This clonotype was detected only a few times. The chain is built from TRBV12-3 or TRBV12-4 and TRBJ2-1, with 10 bases aligning to TRBD2. The CDR3 extends over 15 amino acids. Trimming removed 6 bases from V and 4 bases from J; junction bases left unmatched: 6. CDR3 in DNA: TGTGCCAGCAGCCCTCTAGCGGGAGAATACAATGAGCAGTTCTTC. Translated, it gives CASSPLAGEYNEQFF.

Only a few counts were recorded for this clonotype. The genes are TRBV6-5 and TRBJ1-6; 7 bases match TRBD1. CDR3 length: 15 amino acids. CDR1 and CDR2 from the germline V gene are MNHEY and SVGAGI. Unmatched junction bases numbered 9, after V lost 6 bases and J lost 7 bases. CDR3: CASRPIDRDNSPLHF. Written as DNA, the CDR3 is TGTGCCAGCAGACCGATTGACAGGGACAATTCACCCCTCCACTTT.